Listed below are T cell receptor beta chains from one sample, sequenced in a study of cytomegalovirus exposure and HLA in healthy donors. Method: immunoSEQ multiplex PCR; TCRdb's copy keeps in-frame clones and lacks some. This sample lists about 160,000 clones; its ten largest clones have roughly 1.3%. The sequenced sample was PBMCs. All receptors come from a woman aged 55-70 years in good health and CMV-seronegative. Each CDR3 is given with its conserved first and last residue. D genes are given only for firm matches.

TGTGCCAGTAGTATAACAGGGGAATCCTACGAGCAGTACTTC CASSITGESYEQYF TRBJ2-7 TRBD1 TRBV19
TGTGCCAGCCACCCGGGGGTGGGGGGCTACACCTTC CASHPGVGGYTF TRBJ1-2 - TRBV6-1
TGTGCCACCAGCAGAGAGACTGGGACTGAAGCTTTCTTT CATSRETGTEAFF TRBJ1-1 - TRBV15
TGCAGCGTTGTCGAGGTGTCAGCTTTCTTT CSVVEVSAFF TRBJ1-1 - TRBV29-1
TGTGCCAGCAGTTGGGACAGGAAGAACACTGAAGCTTTCTTT CASSWDRKNTEAFF TRBJ1-1 TRBD1 TRBV6-5
TGTGCCAGCAGCCTCGGGGGGGGGACTGAAGCTTTCTTT CASSLGGGTEAFF TRBJ1-1 - TRBV6-6
TGTGCCAGCAGCTGGCGGGGCTCTGGGGCCAACGTCCTGACTTTC CASSWRGSGANVLTF TRBJ2-6 - TRBV5-6
TGTGCCAGCTCCCTGGACAGTAACTATGGCTACACCTTC CASSLDSNYGYTF TRBJ1-2 - TRBV18
TGCGCCAGCAGTGAGACAGCTAGCGGGAGATACGAGCAGTACTTC CASSETASGRYEQYF TRBJ2-7 TRBD2 TRBV10-2
TGTGCCAGCAGCGTAGCCATTAACACTGAAGCTTTCTTT CASSVAINTEAFF TRBJ1-1 - TRBV9
TGCGCCAGCAGCTTCGACAGGGGTGGCAATGAGCAGTTCTTC CASSFDRGGNEQFF TRBJ2-1 TRBD1 TRBV5-1
TGTGCCATCATGGGGGACAGGGACTCCTACGAGCAGTACTTC CAIMGDRDSYEQYF TRBJ2-7 TRBD1 TRBV10-3
TGCGCCAGCAGCTTGGTGAGCGGTAGCTCCTACAATGAGCAGTTCTTC CASSLVSGSSYNEQFF TRBJ2-1 - TRBV5-1
TGTGCCAGCTTCGGGGGGCAGGCGAACACTGAAGCTTTCTTT CASFGGQANTEAFF TRBJ1-1 - TRBV2
TGTGCCAGCTCACCACCGGGACTAGGGTTGGAGACCCAGTACTTC CASSPPGLGLETQYF TRBJ2-5 TRBD2 TRBV18
TGTGCCAGCAGCTTGGACAGTAATGAAAAACTGTTTTTT CASSLDSNEKLFF TRBJ1-4 - TRBV5-6
TGTGCCAGCAGCTTTACCCCGGGACAGGGGACCTACGAGCAGTACTTC CASSFTPGQGTYEQYF TRBJ2-7 TRBD1 TRBV7-9